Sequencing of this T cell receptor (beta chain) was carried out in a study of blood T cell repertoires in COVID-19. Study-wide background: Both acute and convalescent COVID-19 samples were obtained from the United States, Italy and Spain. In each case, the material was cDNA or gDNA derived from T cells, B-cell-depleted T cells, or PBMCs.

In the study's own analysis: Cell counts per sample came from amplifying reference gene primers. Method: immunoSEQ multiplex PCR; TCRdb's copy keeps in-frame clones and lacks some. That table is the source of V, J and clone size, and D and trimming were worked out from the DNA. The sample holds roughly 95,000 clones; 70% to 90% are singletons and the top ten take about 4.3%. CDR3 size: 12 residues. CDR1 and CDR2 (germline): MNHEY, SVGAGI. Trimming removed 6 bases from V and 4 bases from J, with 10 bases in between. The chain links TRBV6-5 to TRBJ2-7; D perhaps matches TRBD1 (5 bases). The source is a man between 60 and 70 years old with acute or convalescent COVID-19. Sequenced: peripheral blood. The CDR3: CASSSGHYEQYF. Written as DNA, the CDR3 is TGTGCCAGCAGCTCCGGACATTACGAGCAGTACTTC.